Below, 9 T cell receptor beta chains from the same sample are listed, as sequenced in a study of blood T cell repertoires in COVID-19. Data came from immunoSEQ multiplex PCR; TCRdb stores just in-frame clones and leaves some out. The sample lists approximately 170,000 clones, about 80% occurring once. The sample taken for sequencing was PBMCs or T cells enriched from blood (not recorded which). The receptors originated from a woman aged 70 to 79 in a cohort exposed to, infected with or recovered from COVID-19 (not recorded which).

The chain's CDR3 is CASSVTGNTGELFF. The CDR3 nucleotides read TGCGCCAGCAGCGTAACAGGGAACACCGGGGAGCTGTTTTTT. This chain joins TRBV5-1 and TRBJ2-2, with D tentatively TRBD1 (5 bases). CDR1 is SGHRS, CDR2 YFSETQ, per germline. V was cut by 4 bases and J by 1 base, with 8 bases left in between. The CDR3 is made up of 14 amino acids. The full variable domain, its missing parts supplied by reference TRBV5-1 and TRBJ2-2, is KAGVTQTPRYLIKTRGQQVTLSCSPISGHRSVSWYQQTPGQGLQFLFEYFSETQRNKGNFPGRFSGRQFSNSRSEMNVSTLELGDSALYLCASSVTGNTGELFFGEGSRLTVL.

V is TRBV27 and J is TRBJ2-7; TRBD2 matches 12 bases. V dropped 2 bases and J dropped 6; count of bases not matched to a gene: 5. This CDR3 has 15 amino acids. Germline lookup yields CDR1 MNHEY and CDR2 SMNVEV (reference sequence). In DNA form, the CDR3 reads TGTGCCAGCAGTTTAGGGCTAGCGGGAGGGATCGAGCAGTACTTC. It translates to CASSLGLAGGIEQYF.

This sequence joins TRBV10-3 and TRBJ2-7, with 10 bases lining up with TRBD2. Germline values: CDR1 ENHRY, CDR2 SYGVKD. The J segment lost 3 bases and the V segment lost 6 bases, leaving 11 bases of the junction unmatched. The CDR3 totals 16 residues. CDR3 DNA sequence: TGTGCCATCAGCCCCCTCGCAATAGCGGGAGGCTACGAGCAGTACTTC. This codes for CAISPLAIAGGYEQYF.

The chain recombines TRBV7-9 with TRBJ2-7, with D possibly matching TRBD2 (6 bases). Trimming pared 8 bases from V and 0 bases from J, leaving 14 bases between. The CDR3 loop spans 14 amino acids. Germline V CDR1 and CDR2: SEHNR, FQNEAQ (reference sequence). CDR3 nucleotides: TGTGCCAGCGGCCGGGGGTTTCGCTCCTACGAGCAGTACTTC. Its protein product is CASGRGFRSYEQYF.

The chain carries TRBV5-8 and TRBJ2-7, with a weak D call TRBD2 (7 bases). Germline lookup yields CDR1 SGHTS and CDR2 YDEGEE. CDR3 size: 12 residues. V lost 2 bases and J 5 bases, leaving 8 bases between the germline ends. The CDR3 loop reads CASSLGGDEQYF. Written as DNA, the CDR3 is TGTGCCAGCAGCTTAGGGGGGGACGAGCAGTACTTC.

The chain is built from TRBV19 and TRBJ2-7; the D gene is possibly TRBD2 (5 bases). Trimming stripped 3 bases from V and 4 bases from J, with 19 bases between. Germline V gene lookup returns CDR1 LNHDA and CDR2 SQIVND (reference sequence). This CDR3 has 16 residues. In nucleotides, the CDR3 is TGTGCCAGTAGTATCTCCCCGGGGTCTTCGAGGTACGAGCAGTACTTC. Translating gives CASSISPGSSRYEQYF. Using reference TRBV19 and TRBJ2-7 for the parts outside the CDR3, the full variable domain is DGGITQSPKYLFRKEGQNVTLSCEQNLNHDAMYWYRQDPGQGLRLIYYSQIVNDFQKGDIAEGYSVSREKKESFPLTVTSAQKNPTAFYLCASSISPGSSRYEQYFGPGTRLTVT.

CDR3 residues: CASSPRGGGTGADTQYF. CDR3 nucleotide sequence: TGTGCCAGCAGCCCTAGGGGAGGAGGGACGGGAGCAGATACGCAGTATTTT. This chain uses TRBV9 with TRBJ2-3; tentatively, D is TRBD2 (6 bases). V was shortened by 4 bases and J by 4 bases, with 22 bases between the two germline ends. The CDR3 covers 17 residues. Germline V lookup: CDR1 SGDLS, CDR2 YYNGEE.

The V and J genes are TRBV6-5 and TRBJ1-5, with D perhaps TRBD1 (5 bases). CDR1 is MNHEY and CDR2 is SVGAGI in the germline V gene. The CDR3 covers 14 residues. V was shortened by 7 bases and J by 4 bases, with 14 bases between the two germline ends. The CDR3 loop is CASNDRERNQPQHF. The CDR3 coding sequence is TGTGCCAGCAACGACAGAGAGAGAAATCAGCCCCAGCATTTT.

V gene TRBV19 combines with J gene TRBJ1-4; D remains ambiguous. The V and J ends lost 5 bases and 3 bases respectively, with 13 bases between them. Germline V gene sequence: CDR1 LNHDA, CDR2 SQIVND (reference sequence). This CDR3 is 15 amino acids long. The CDR3 nucleotides read TGTGCCAGTAGTGGCCGGCGGGGATCTAATGAAAAACTGTTTTTT. This sequence encodes CASSGRRGSNEKLFF.